The 15 T cell receptor beta chains below were found in one sample sequenced in a study of CD8 T cells in Susac syndrome. An amount of RNA that ranged from roughly 0.5 to 1 ug was reverse transcribed with random hexamers. One entry per CDR3 protein, called by TCRdb with MiXCR from the immunoSEQ multiplex PCR reads. The sample holds some 150,000 distinct CDR3 sequences, approximately 95% seen once. The sample comprised CD8+ T cells from PBMCs. These receptors all stem from a human donor in good health.

The gene calls are TRBV5-6 and TRBJ2-2; the D gene is possibly TRBD2 (5 bases). Trimming shortened V by 0 bases and J by 5 bases, and 8 bases separated the two germline ends. The germline CDR1 and CDR2 sequences are SGHDT and YYEEEE. This CDR3 has 14 amino acids. The CDR3 DNA is TGTGCCAGCAGCTTGGTTTCGGGGACCGGGGAGCTGTTTTTT. It is translated as CASSLVSGTGELFF.

This rearrangement joins TRBV4-3 to TRBJ2-2, with D unresolved. Germline lookup yields CDR1 LGHNA and CDR2 YSLEER. This CDR3 contains 16 residues. V shed 1 base and J shed 4 bases, with 13 bases lying between them. The DNA of the CDR3 is TGCGCCAGCAGCCAAGGTGCTTCGCCGAGCACCGGGGAGCTGTTTTTT. The encoded protein is CASSQGASPSTGELFF.

The chain has TRBV19 and TRBJ2-7; no reliable D call. The CDR3 has 13 amino acids. V lost 2 bases, J lost 7 bases, and 12 bases lay in between. Germline V gene lookup returns CDR1 LNHDA and CDR2 SQIVND (reference sequence). The CDR3 DNA sequence: TGTGCCAGTAGTATAAAGGACGCTCGGGAGCAGTACTTC. Translation: CASSIKDAREQYF.

This chain uses TRBV6-2 or TRBV6-3 with TRBJ2-7; no definite D call. The CDR3 consists of 15 residues. Germline CDR1 and CDR2: MNHEY and SVGEGT. Between the trimmed V and J ends, which lost 8 bases and 1 base, there was a span of 18 bases. The CDR3: CASSQVENWSYEQYF. In DNA form, the CDR3 reads TGTGCCAGCTCCCAGGTAGAGAATTGGTCCTACGAGCAGTACTTC.

The V call is TRBV7-8, the J call TRBJ2-7; tentatively, D is TRBD1 (6 bases). The ends were cut back, 4 bases at V and 9 bases at J, with 13 bases in the middle. Germline V CDR1 and CDR2: SGHVS, FQNEAQ. CDR3 length: 12 residues. CDR3 sequence: CASSSQGYWQYF. The CDR3 DNA reads as TGTGCCAGCAGCTCACAGGGATACTGGCAGTACTTC.

This sequence joins TRBV15 and TRBJ2-1, with a weak D call TRBD2 (5 bases). Germline V CDR1 and CDR2: LNHNV, YYDKDF (reference sequence). The CDR3 is made up of 15 amino acids. V shed 3 bases and J shed 2 bases, with 11 bases lying between them. The CDR3 bases are TGTGCCACCAGCAGGGTTAGCGCACCCTACAATGAGCAGTTCTTC. Its translation is CATSRVSAPYNEQFF.

The chain recombines TRBV13 with TRBJ2-3; 10 bases fit TRBD2. The V gene's germline CDR1 is PRHDT and CDR2 FYEKMQ (reference sequence). The CDR3 consists of 16 residues. V lost 5 bases, J lost 4 bases, and 9 bases stayed unmatched. The CDR3 reads CASSQRSGRFPDTQYF. The DNA for the CDR3 is TGTGCCAGCAGCCAACGTAGCGGGAGGTTCCCAGATACGCAGTATTTT.

The J gene is TRBJ2-3, the V gene TRBV9, with 9 nucleotides matching TRBD2. The CDR3 loop spans 17 amino acids. Germline V gene sequence: CDR1 SGDLS, CDR2 YYNGEE. V shed 1 base, J shed 0 bases, and the junction held 6 bases outside the gene matches. This CDR3 is CASSVRFAGGSTDTQYF. The CDR3 bases are TGTGCCAGCAGCGTAAGGTTCGCGGGAGGGAGCACAGATACGCAGTATTTT. Full variable domain (rest looked up from reference TRBV9 and TRBJ2-3): DSGVTQTPKHLITATGQRVTLRCSPRSGDLSVYWYQQSLDQGLQFLIQYYNGEERAKGNILERFSAQQFPDLHSELNLSSLELGDSALYFCASSVRFAGGSTDTQYFGPGTRLTVL.

V gene TRBV5-6 combines with J gene TRBJ2-7; a weak D match, TRBD2 (6 bases). V lost 4 bases and J lost 0, with 11 bases in between. The germline gives CDR1 SGHDT, CDR2 YYEEEE. This CDR3 has 14 amino acids. The DNA of the CDR3 is TGTGCCAGCAGCCCCGGGACTCTCTCCTACGAGCAGTACTTC. As protein: CASSPGTLSYEQYF.

V is TRBV28 and J is TRBJ2-4; the D gene is possibly TRBD2 (6 bases). CDR1 is MDHEN and CDR2 is SYDVKM in the germline V gene. CDR3 length: 13 residues. The V end was cut by 1 base, the J end by 9 bases, with 10 bases between. The CDR3 here is CASSLSGEIIQYF. The CDR3, as DNA: TGTGCCAGCAGTTTATCGGGGGAGATCATTCAGTACTTC.

V gene TRBV13 combines with J gene TRBJ2-3; 9 bases are a match to TRBD2. Unmatched junction bases numbered 3, after V lost 0 bases and J lost 2 bases. Germline V gene data show CDR1 as PRHDT and CDR2 as FYEKMQ (reference sequence). The CDR3 is 16 amino acids. CDR3 protein: CASSLGLAGITDTQYF. The CDR3 DNA sequence: TGTGCCAGCAGCTTAGGGCTAGCGGGAATCACAGATACGCAGTATTTT.

The V and J genes are TRBV28 and TRBJ2-3; D gene uncertain. This CDR3 has 16 residues. Germline loops: CDR1 MDHEN, CDR2 SYDVKM. V was shortened by 6 bases and J by 0 bases, with 16 bases between the two germline ends. The CDR3 loop reads CASRIQDPTSTDTQYF. The DNA for the CDR3 is TGTGCCAGCAGGATTCAGGACCCTACTAGCACAGATACGCAGTATTTT.

The chain links TRBV18 to TRBJ2-3, with D hard to call. This CDR3 is 13 amino acids long. Trimming cost V 3 bases and J 5 bases, with 9 bases left between them. CDR1 and CDR2 from the germline V gene are KGHSH and LQKENI. The CDR3 sequence is CASSPPFGDTQYF. CDR3 bases: TGTGCCAGCTCACCTCCTTTTGGAGATACGCAGTATTTT. The full variable domain, with the rest looked up from reference TRBV18 and TRBJ2-3, is NAGVMQNPRHLVRRRGQEARLRCSPMKGHSHVYWYRQLPEEGLKFMVYLQKENIIDESGMPKERFSAEFPKEGPSILRIQQVVRGDSAAYFCASSPPFGDTQYFGPGTRLTVL.

The rearrangement uses TRBV27 and TRBJ1-2; 9 nucleotides align to TRBD1. V was pared by 4 bases and J by 4 bases, with 7 bases of the junction left unmatched. The CDR3 has 15 amino acids. Germline lookup yields CDR1 MNHEY and CDR2 SMNVEV (reference sequence). In DNA form, the CDR3 reads TGTGCCAGCAGTTCAGGGGACAGGGTGGCCTATGGCTACACCTTC. Its protein is CASSSGDRVAYGYTF.

V gene TRBV15 combines with J gene TRBJ1-2; D might be TRBD1 (5 bases). There are 16 residues in the CDR3. The germline V gene encodes CDR1 LNHNV and CDR2 YYDKDF (reference sequence). V lost 0 bases and J 4 bases, leaving 15 bases between the germline ends. The CDR3 is CATSRDRSGFIYGYTF. The CDR3 coding sequence is TGTGCCACCAGCAGAGATCGATCAGGGTTTATCTATGGCTACACCTTC.